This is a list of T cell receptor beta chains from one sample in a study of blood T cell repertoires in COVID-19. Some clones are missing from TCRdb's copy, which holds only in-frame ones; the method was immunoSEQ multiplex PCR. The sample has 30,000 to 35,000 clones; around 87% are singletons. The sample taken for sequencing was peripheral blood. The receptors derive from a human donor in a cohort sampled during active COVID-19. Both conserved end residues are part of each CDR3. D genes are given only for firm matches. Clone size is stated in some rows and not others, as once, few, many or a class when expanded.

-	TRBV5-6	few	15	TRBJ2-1	TGTGCCAGCAGCTTAGGCTCTAGTAGGTTCAATGAGCAGTTCTTC	CASSLGSSRFNEQFF
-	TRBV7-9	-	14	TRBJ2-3	TGTGCCAGCAGCTTGTCCGGGGGCACAGATACGCAGTATTTT	CASSLSGGTDTQYF
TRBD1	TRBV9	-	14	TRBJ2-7	TGTGCCAGCAGCGTCCAGGGGGCTAGGGACGAGCAGTACTTC	CASSVQGARDEQYF
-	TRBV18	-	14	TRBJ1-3	TGTGCCAGCTCACCATGGGGGCGCGAGGACACCATATATTTT	CASSPWGREDTIYF
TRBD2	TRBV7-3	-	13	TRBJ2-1	TGTGCCAGCAGCCCAGGACTAGCGGGTGAGCAGTTCTTC	CASSPGLAGEQFF
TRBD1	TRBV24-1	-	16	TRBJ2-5	TGTGCCACCAGTGATGCCTCCGGGACAGGGTCGGAGACCCAGTACTTC	CATSDASGTGSETQYF
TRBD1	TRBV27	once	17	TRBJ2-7	TGTGCCAGCAGTCTAAAAACACGGGACAGGGGTATGTACGAGCAGTACTTC	CASSLKTRDRGMYEQYF
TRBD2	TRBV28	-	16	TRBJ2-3	TGTGCCAGCAGTTTCGGGGGGGTGTCAAGCACAGATACGCAGTATTTT	CASSFGGVSSTDTQYF
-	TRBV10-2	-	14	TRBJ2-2	TGCGCCAGCAGTGGGGGGGGCGTTAGCGGGGAGCTGTTTTTT	CASSGGGVSGELFF
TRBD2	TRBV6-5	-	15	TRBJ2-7	TGTGCCAGCAGTAAGATACTAGCGGGGGAATACGAGCAGTACTTC	CASSKILAGEYEQYF
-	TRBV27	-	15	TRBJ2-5	TGTGCCAGCAGTTTGGGTCGGGGTAAACAAGAGACCCAGTACTTC	CASSLGRGKQETQYF
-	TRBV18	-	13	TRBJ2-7	TGTGCCAGCTCACGGGGAGTAACCTACGAGCAGTACTTC	CASSRGVTYEQYF
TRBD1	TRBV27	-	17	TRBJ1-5	TGTGCCAGCAGTCCGAGGACAGGGGGTATTCTCAATCAGCCCCAGCATTTT	CASSPRTGGILNQPQHF
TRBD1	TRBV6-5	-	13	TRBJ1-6	TGTGCCAGCAACGGACAGGGGAATTCACCCCTCCACTTT	CASNGQGNSPLHF
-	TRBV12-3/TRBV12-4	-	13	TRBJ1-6	TGTGCCAGCAGCCAAAACGGGGATTCACCCCTCCACTTT	CASSQNGDSPLHF